The clone carrying this TCR beta chain occurred many times. TCRdb recomputed calls from the 5' RACE reads with MiXCR, one row per CDR3 protein. This table holds tens of thousands of distinct CDR3 sequences, 9.5% to 13% found once. The data are from a study of early T cells in non-severe SARS-CoV-2 infection. Material for sequencing was whole blood. The clonotype comes from an adult who was a healthcare worker with PCR-confirmed SARS-CoV-2 infection or an uninfected control (not recorded which).

The CDR3 loop is CASSQPGFTEAFF. DNA of the CDR3: TGTGCCAGCAGTCAACCAGGGTTCACTGAAGCTTTCTTT. J is TRBJ1-1 and V is TRBV6-2 or TRBV6-3; possible D gene TRBD1, 5 bases. V was trimmed by 5 bases and J by 4 bases, leaving 11 bases between them. Germline V gene data show CDR1 as MNHEY and CDR2 as SVGEGT. The CDR3 length is 13 residues.